This T cell receptor (beta chain) stems from a study of blood T cell repertoires in COVID-19. Germline V gene sequence: CDR1 KGHDR, CDR2 SFDVKD. CDR3 length: 16 amino acids. V lost 2 bases to trimming and J lost 5 bases; unmatched junction nucleotides: 5. Clones were sequenced by immunoSEQ multiplex PCR, and TCRdb holds only the in-frame ones, with some missing. Here the sample spans some 170,000 clones, 75% to 90% being singletons. The rearrangement joins TRBV24-1 to TRBJ2-2, with 9 bases that match TRBD1. The receptor comes from a man aged 35 to 55 who had recovered from COVID-19. Sequencing was performed on PBMCs or T cells enriched from blood (not recorded which). The CDR3 DNA sequence: TGTGCCACCAGTGATTCCCGGACAGGGGAAACCGGGGAGCTGTTTTTT. Its protein product is CATSDSRTGETGELFF.